This T cell receptor beta chain is from a study of T cell responses to AZD1222 COVID-19 vaccine. Study information: The analysis combined second doses at about 4 or about 12 weeks. Whole-study results and caveats: Only six AZD1222 recipients tested seropositive at baseline. There were repertoire samples only from the period after the peak T cell response. It should be noted that donors were predominantly white British and more often female, and clonal diversity was possibly underestimated.

The table came from immunoSEQ multiplex PCR; TCRdb's copy has only in-frame clones and leaves some out. Counted here are fewer than 130,000 clones, 80% to 95% occurring once; the ten biggest clones make up 1% to 1.5%. V was pared by 1 base and J by 3 bases, with 4 bases of the junction left unmatched. This CDR3 has 15 residues. The germline gives CDR1 SGHDN, CDR2 FVKESK. Of note for this clone: Its antigen is not known.

The clonotype was recovered from an adult in good health. V is TRBV14 and J is TRBJ2-5, with 8 bases fitting TRBD1. The source was peripheral blood, collected on day 0 of AZD1222 vaccination. CDR3 DNA sequence: TGTGCCAGCAGCCAAGGGGCGACAGGGGAAGAGACCCAGTACTTC. It yields the protein CASSQGATGEETQYF.